The rows below give T cell receptor beta chains drawn from one sample of a study of CD8+ T cells in alopecia areata. Produced via immunoSEQ multiplex PCR; TCRdb's table is partial and in-frame only. The data show about 110,000 clones, roughly 59% seen once. The specimen was CD8+ T cells sorted from blood. All receptors derive from a human donor in good health. The CDR3 runs from the conserved cysteine through the conserved F or W. D genes are given only for firm matches. Expanded clones are given a class, and other clones once, few, many or no size at all.

v_call	d_call	j_call	clone_size	cdr3_nt	cdr3_aa
TRBV29-1	.	TRBJ1-4	.	TGCAGCGTCTCGACAGAAAAACTGTTTTTT	CSVSTEKLFF
TRBV10-3	.	TRBJ2-7	few	TGTGCCATCGCGGTGGGCGCGAGCTACGAGCAGTACTTC	CAIAVGASYEQYF
TRBV28	.	TRBJ1-6	.	TGTGCCAGCAGCTTGTTCAGGGCGGAGAATTCACCCCTCCACTTT	CASSLFRAENSPLHF
TRBV29-1	TRBD1	TRBJ1-1	.	TGCAGCGGGCAGGGGGGCCTGCCCCATGAAGCTTTCTTT	CSGQGGLPHEAFF
TRBV13	TRBD1	TRBJ2-2	.	TGTGCCAGCAGCATACGGGGACAGAGGGAGCTGTTTTTT	CASSIRGQRELFF
TRBV28	.	TRBJ1-2	few	TGTGCCAGCAGTTCCCAACCGATTTATGGCTACACCTTC	CASSSQPIYGYTF
TRBV4-3	.	TRBJ2-3	.	TGCGCCAGCAGCCAAGATTGGGATACATCAGATACGCAGTATTTT	CASSQDWDTSDTQYF
TRBV14	.	TRBJ2-6	few	TGTGCCAGCAGCCCTATCGGGCTGGGGGCCAACGTCCTGACTTTC	CASSPIGLGANVLTF
TRBV28	.	TRBJ2-7	.	TGTGCCAGCACCCTAAGGGGTAGGGTCTACGAGCAGTACTTC	CASTLRGRVYEQYF
TRBV30	.	TRBJ1-3	.	TGTGCCTGGGGCGCCGGAAACACCATATATTTT	CAWGAGNTIYF
TRBV7-9	.	TRBJ1-2	.	TGTGCCAGCAGCTCCTCCCCAGGGAAAGGCTACACCTTC	CASSSSPGKGYTF
TRBV5-6	.	TRBJ1-2	.	TGTGCCAGCAGCTTAGGGGCTTCGCGGTATGGCTACACCTTC	CASSLGASRYGYTF
TRBV7-6	TRBD2	TRBJ2-3	.	TGTGCCAGCAGCTTAGAGCTAGCGGGGGTTACAGATACGCAGTATTTT	CASSLELAGVTDTQYF
TRBV13	.	TRBJ1-1	few	TGTGCCAGCAGCTTAGGCCTAAGGGCCACAACGAGCACTGAAGCTTTCTTT	CASSLGLRATTSTEAFF